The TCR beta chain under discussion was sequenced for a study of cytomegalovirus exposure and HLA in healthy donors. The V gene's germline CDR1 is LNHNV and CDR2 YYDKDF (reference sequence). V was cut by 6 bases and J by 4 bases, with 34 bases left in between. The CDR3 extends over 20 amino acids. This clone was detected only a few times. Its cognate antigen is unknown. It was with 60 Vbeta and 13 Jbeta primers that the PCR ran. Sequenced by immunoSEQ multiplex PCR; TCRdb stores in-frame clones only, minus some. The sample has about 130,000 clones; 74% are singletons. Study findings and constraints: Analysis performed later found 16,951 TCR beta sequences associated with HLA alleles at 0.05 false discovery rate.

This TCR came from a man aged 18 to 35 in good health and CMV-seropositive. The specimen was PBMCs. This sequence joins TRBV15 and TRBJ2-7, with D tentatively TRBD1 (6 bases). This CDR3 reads CATRPSLPLFKDSDTYEQYF. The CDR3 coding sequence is TGTGCCACCAGACCGAGCCTCCCCTTGTTTAAGGACAGCGATACTTACGAGCAGTACTTC.